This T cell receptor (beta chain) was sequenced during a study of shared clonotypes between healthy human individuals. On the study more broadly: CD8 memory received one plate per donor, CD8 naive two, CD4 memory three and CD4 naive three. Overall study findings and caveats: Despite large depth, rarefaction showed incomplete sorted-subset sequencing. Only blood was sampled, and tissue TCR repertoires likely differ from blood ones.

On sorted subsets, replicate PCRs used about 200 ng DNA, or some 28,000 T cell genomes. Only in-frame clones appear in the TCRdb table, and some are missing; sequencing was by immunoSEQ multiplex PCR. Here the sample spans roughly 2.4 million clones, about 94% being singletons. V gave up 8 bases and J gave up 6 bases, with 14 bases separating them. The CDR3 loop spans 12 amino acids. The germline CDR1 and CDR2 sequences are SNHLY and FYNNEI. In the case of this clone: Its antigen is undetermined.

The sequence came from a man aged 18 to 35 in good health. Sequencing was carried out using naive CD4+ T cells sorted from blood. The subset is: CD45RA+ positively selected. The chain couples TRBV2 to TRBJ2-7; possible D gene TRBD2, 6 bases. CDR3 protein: CASSIAEVEQYF. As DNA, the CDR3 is TGTGCCAGCTCAATAGCGGAGGTCGAGCAGTACTTC.